The T cell receptor (beta chain) described here comes from a study of brain T cells in children with intractable seizures. Study-level findings and limits: Pre-surgery blood may have been undersampled, hiding some clones.

A note on this clone: Its antigen remains unknown.

Only in-frame clones appear in the TCRdb table, and some are missing; sequencing was by immunoSEQ multiplex PCR. This table holds 300,000 to 400,000 clones, 85% to 95% found once. This sample's time point: blood from clinic visit 5 months post-surgery; TSC patient then seizure free. The sequenced cases were selected for having the highest brain T cell transcript signatures. The clonotype comes from a boy under three years old with tuberous sclerosis and intractable seizures. The starting material was peripheral blood, obtained more than 4 months after surgery.

The CDR3 sequence is CASSTGGNEQFF. CDR3 bases: TGTGCCAGCAGTACCGGAGGCAATGAGCAGTTCTTC. This chain uses TRBV2 with TRBJ2-1, with D possibly being TRBD2 (5 bases). The V end lost 5 bases, the J end lost 6 bases, and 8 bases lay between the germline ends. Germline V gene lookup returns CDR1 SNHLY and CDR2 FYNNEI. This CDR3 has 12 amino acids. Using reference TRBV2 and TRBJ2-1 for the parts outside the CDR3, the full variable domain is EPEVTQTPSHQVTQMGQEVILRCVPISNHLYFYWYRQILGQKVEFLVSFYNNEISEKSEIFDDQFSVERPDGSNFTLKIRSTKLEDSAMYFCASSTGGNEQFFGPGTRLTVL.